This T cell receptor beta chain appears in the sequencing data of a study of blood T cell repertoires in COVID-19. Overall study: Sample material is recorded as cDNA or gDNA derived from T cells, B-cell-depleted T cells, or PBMCs.

In the original workflow: For nucleated cells, counts were estimated from reference gene primer amplification. Profiled with immunoSEQ multiplex PCR; TCRdb holds only in-frame clones, not every one. That table is the source of V, J and clone size, and D and trimming were worked out from the DNA. The table lists 60,000 to 85,000 clones, around four fifths of them singletons. V was cut by 3 bases and J by 0 bases, with 8 bases left in between. Per germline, CDR1 LNHDA and CDR2 SQIVND (reference sequence). The CDR3 has 14 residues. What was sequenced was peripheral blood. V gene TRBV19 combines with J gene TRBJ1-1; D unclear. The TCR comes from a man between 70 and 80 years old with acute or convalescent COVID-19. The CDR3 nucleotides read TGTGCCAGTAGTATCTGGGCTTTGAACACTGAAGCTTTCTTT. Translated, it gives CASSIWALNTEAFF.